This TCR beta chain was recovered during a study of blood T cell repertoires in COVID-19. Assay used: immunoSEQ multiplex PCR; TCRdb lists only in-frame clones, some missing. The data show a few hundred thousand clones, with around nine tenths seen just once and roughly 6.2% held by the top ten. The sample holds one count of this clone. Germline loops: CDR1 SGHTA, CDR2 FQGTGA. This CDR3 is 16 amino acids long. V was pared by 4 bases and J by 4 bases, with 9 bases of the junction left unmatched. This TCR was recovered from a middle-aged woman who had recovered from COVID-19. The chain has TRBV7-3 and TRBJ2-3, with 9 positions matching TRBD1. The sample was PBMCs or T cells enriched from blood (not recorded which). CDR3 bases: TGTGCCAGCAGCTGGTCCGGGACAGGGTACCCAGATACGCAGTATTTT. Its protein product is CASSWSGTGYPDTQYF.